The clone carrying this T cell receptor (beta chain) was found many times. TCRdb itself ran the reads through MiXCR, one entry per CDR3 protein. The sample consists of 400,000 or so distinct CDR3 sequences, roughly 31% of them appearing once. The V gene's germline CDR1 is SGHVS and CDR2 FNYEAQ. CDR3 length equals 19 residues. Trimming removed 0 bases at V and 1 base at J, with 19 bases between. This entry is derived from a study of T cell repertoires in cytomegalovirus infection. This TCR derives from a human donor in good health (CMV status not recorded). Some clones in this sample may be carry-over from other donors' samples. The gene calls are TRBV7-6 and TRBJ2-1; weak D call: TRBD2 (7 bases). The sample taken for sequencing was PBMCs. Here the CDR3 reads CASSLALLTGGPSYNEQFF. In DNA, the CDR3 is TGTGCCAGCAGCTTAGCTTTGTTGACGGGGGGCCCGTCCTACAATGAGCAGTTCTTC.